The clone carrying this T cell receptor beta chain was detected a few times. This entry is derived from a study of cytomegalovirus exposure and HLA in healthy donors. PCR primers comprised 60 Vbeta and 13 Jbeta primers. The assay was immunoSEQ multiplex PCR, and TCRdb's table has in-frame clones only and misses some. The table includes 95,000 to 100,000 clones, 76% detected once. The J segment lost 5 bases and the V segment lost 0 bases, leaving 5 bases of the junction unmatched. CDR3 size: 16 residues. Germline V CDR1 and CDR2: MNHEY, SMNVEV (reference sequence). The V and J genes are TRBV27 and TRBJ2-2; 8 nucleotides agree with TRBD2. The source is a man aged 40-50 years in good health and CMV-seronegative. Sequenced: PBMCs. CDR3 in DNA: TGTGCCAGCAGTTTATCTGGCGGGGGGTTGACCGGGGAGCTGTTTTTT. Its translation: CASSLSGGGLTGELFF.